Below are 2 T cell receptor beta chains sequenced from a single sample in a study of blood T cell repertoires in COVID-19. TCRdb's copy holds only in-frame clones and misses some; the assay was immunoSEQ multiplex PCR. The sample yields approximately 120,000 clones, around 89% seen once. The sample consisted of peripheral blood. Receptor source: a human donor with acute or convalescent COVID-19. The donor label of this sample is uncertain.

This chain links TRBV5-4 with TRBJ2-7; 7 bases are shared with TRBD1. The CDR3 runs 15 residues. Germline trimming cut 4 bases from V and 2 bases from J; bases unmatched to any gene: 9. Germline-derived CDR1 and CDR2 are SGHNT and YYREEE (reference sequence). CDR3 region: CASSKRTGETYEQYF. CDR3 DNA: TGTGCCAGCAGCAAACGGACAGGAGAAACCTACGAGCAGTACTTC.

The chain joins TRBV27 to TRBJ2-7; TRBD2 matches 11 bases. V shed 5 bases, J shed 0 bases, and the junction held 15 bases outside the gene matches. CDR3 size: 19 residues. The V gene's germline CDR1 is MNHEY and CDR2 SMNVEV (reference sequence). CDR3 sequence: CASSLHFSGGAFLSYEQYF. CDR3 bases: TGTGCCAGCAGTCTTCATTTTAGCGGGGGGGCCTTTCTCTCCTACGAGCAGTACTTC.